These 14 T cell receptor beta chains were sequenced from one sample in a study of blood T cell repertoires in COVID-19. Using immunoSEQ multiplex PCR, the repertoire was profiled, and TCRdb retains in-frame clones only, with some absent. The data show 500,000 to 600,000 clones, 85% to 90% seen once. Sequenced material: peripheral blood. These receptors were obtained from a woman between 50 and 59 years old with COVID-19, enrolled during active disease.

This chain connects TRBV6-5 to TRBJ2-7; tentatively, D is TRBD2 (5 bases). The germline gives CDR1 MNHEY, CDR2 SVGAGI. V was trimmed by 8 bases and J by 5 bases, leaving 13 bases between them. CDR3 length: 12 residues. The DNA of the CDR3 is TGTGCCAGCTCACTAGGTTCCAACGAGCAGTACTTC. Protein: CASSLGSNEQYF.

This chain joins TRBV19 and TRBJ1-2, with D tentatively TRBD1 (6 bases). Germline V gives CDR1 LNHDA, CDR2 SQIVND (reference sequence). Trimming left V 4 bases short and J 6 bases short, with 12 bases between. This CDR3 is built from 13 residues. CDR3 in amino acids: CASSTTGRDGYTF. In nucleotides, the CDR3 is TGTGCCAGTAGTACAACAGGGAGGGATGGCTACACCTTC.

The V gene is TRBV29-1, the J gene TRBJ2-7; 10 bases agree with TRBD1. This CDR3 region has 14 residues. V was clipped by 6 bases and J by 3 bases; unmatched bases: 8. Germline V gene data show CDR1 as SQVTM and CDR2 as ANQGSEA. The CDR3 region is CSVRGGQGIYEQYF. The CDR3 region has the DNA TGCAGCGTCCGAGGGGGACAGGGGATCTACGAGCAGTACTTC.

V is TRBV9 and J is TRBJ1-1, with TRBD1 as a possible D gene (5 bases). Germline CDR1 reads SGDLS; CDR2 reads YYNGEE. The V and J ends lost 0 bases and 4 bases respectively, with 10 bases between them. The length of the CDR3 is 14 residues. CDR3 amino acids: CASSVELGGTEAFF. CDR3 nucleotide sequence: TGTGCCAGCAGCGTAGAACTGGGGGGCACTGAAGCTTTCTTT.

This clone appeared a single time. The CDR3 region has the DNA TGTGCCAGCAGCCAGGGCCCTCGGGGGACTCCGCAGTATGGCTACACCTTC. This gives the protein CASSQGPRGTPQYGYTF. The rearrangement links TRBV4-2 to TRBJ1-2, with D perhaps matching TRBD1 (5 bases). Germline CDR1 reads LGHNA; CDR2 reads YNFKEQ. The CDR3 sequence is 17 residues long. Between the trimmed V and J ends, which lost 3 bases and 5 bases, there was a span of 22 bases.

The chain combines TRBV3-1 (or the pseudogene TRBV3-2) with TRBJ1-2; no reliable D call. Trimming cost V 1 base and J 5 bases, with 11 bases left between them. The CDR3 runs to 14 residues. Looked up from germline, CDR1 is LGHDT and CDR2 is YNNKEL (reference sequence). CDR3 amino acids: CASSQGRGSYGYTF. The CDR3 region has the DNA TGTGCCAGCAGCCAAGGACGGGGTTCTTATGGCTACACCTTC.

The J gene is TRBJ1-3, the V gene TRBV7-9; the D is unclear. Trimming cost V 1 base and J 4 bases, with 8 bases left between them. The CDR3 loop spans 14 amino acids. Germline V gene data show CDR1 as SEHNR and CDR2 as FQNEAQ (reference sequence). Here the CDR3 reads CASSLGGVGNTIYF. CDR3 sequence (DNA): TGTGCCAGCAGCTTAGGAGGAGTCGGAAACACCATATATTTT.

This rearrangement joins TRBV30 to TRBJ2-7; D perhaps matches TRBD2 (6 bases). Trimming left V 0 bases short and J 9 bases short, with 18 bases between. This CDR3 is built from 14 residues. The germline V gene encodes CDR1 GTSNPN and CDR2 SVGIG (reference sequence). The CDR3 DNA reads TGTGCCTGGAGTGTAGGAGGGGAAAATTTGGGGCAGTACTTC. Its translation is CAWSVGGENLGQYF.

CDR3 region: CASSWTSGDPDTQYF. DNA for the CDR3: TGTGCCAGCAGCTGGACTAGCGGGGACCCAGATACGCAGTATTTT. The genes are TRBV7-9 and TRBJ2-3; 12 positions match TRBD2. This CDR3 is 15 amino acids long. CDR1 and CDR2 from the germline V gene are SEHNR and FQNEAQ (reference sequence). V was pared by 4 bases and J by 4 bases, with 3 bases of the junction left unmatched.

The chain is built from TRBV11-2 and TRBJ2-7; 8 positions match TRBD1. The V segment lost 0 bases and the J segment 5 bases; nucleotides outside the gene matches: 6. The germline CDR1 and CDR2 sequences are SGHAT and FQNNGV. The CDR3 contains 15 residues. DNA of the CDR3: TGTGCCAGCAGCTTAGAAAGCAGGGGGCTCGACGAGCAGTACTTC. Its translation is CASSLESRGLDEQYF.

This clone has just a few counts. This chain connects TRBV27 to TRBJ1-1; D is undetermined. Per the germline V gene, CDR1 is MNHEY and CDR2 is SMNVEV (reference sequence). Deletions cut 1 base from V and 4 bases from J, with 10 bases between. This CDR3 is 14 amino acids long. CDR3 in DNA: TGTGCCAGCAGTTTATATGAGGGCGTCACTGAAGCTTTCTTT. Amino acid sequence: CASSLYEGVTEAFF.

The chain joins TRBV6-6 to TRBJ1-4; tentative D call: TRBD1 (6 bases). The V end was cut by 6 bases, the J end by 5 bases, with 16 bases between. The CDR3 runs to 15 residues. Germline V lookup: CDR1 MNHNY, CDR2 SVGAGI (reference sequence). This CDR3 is CASSYTQGKNEKLFF. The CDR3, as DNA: TGTGCCAGCAGCTATACACAGGGTAAAAATGAAAAACTGTTTTTT.

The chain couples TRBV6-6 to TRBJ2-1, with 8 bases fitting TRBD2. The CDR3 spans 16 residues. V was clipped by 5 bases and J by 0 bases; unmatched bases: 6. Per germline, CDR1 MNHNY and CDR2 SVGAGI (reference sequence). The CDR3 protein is CASSGIAGSSYNEQFF. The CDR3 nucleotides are TGTGCCAGCAGTGGTATAGCGGGGAGCTCCTACAATGAGCAGTTCTTC.

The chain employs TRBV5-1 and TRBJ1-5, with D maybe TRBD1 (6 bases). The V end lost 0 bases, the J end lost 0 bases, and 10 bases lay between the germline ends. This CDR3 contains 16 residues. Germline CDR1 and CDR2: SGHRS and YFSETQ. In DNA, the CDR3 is TGCGCCAGCAGCTTGGATGGACAGATTAGCAATCAGCCCCAGCATTTT. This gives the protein CASSLDGQISNQPQHF.